This TCR beta chain was retrieved from a study of T cells in Graves' hyperthyroidism and ophthalmopathy (dated by TCRdb to between 2018 and 2020). Regarding the study in general: Peripheral blood was sampled at the time of initial diagnosis, prior to any treatment. To identify distinguishing TCR V-J signatures, a discovery cohort of 95 to 100 patients was used, comprising 40 to 45 with Graves' ophthalmopathy and 57 with stable Graves' hyperthyroidism. Whether ophthalmopathy could be predicted prospectively was tested in an independent validation cohort made up of 18 to 20 hyperthyroidism patients plus 17 patients who later progressed to ophthalmopathy. For training and testing, the approximately 97 patients in the discovery cohort were randomly divided in a 7:3 ratio. In addition, the study compared T-cell repertoires in thyroid tissue and in blood from five to seven Graves' hyperthyroidism patients. After sampling, hyperthyroidism patients received methimazole starting at 30 mg daily, and ophthalmopathy patients received high-dose intravenous methylprednisolone. TCR Vbeta CDR3 sequencing of some 140 peripheral blood samples (approximately 44 ophthalmopathy, 75 to 85 hyperthyroidism and roughly 17 progressor patients) is reported in the paper. Study-wide findings and limitations: No statistical method was used to fix the sample size in advance, and group allocation was not hidden from the investigators. A 13 V-J signature model separated ophthalmopathy from stable hyperthyroidism, with about 90% sensitivity and about 81% specificity in cross-validation and 80%/75% in testing. During validation, the model predicted progression to ophthalmopathy a median of approximately 6 months ahead of onset, with approximately 70% sensitivity and under 85% specificity. Most expanded thyroid clonotypes (frequency above 0.001) were also detected in blood, a finding suggesting that blood repertoires may reflect thyroid immune responses.

This clonotype has ten or more counts. The antigen it binds to is not known. No much larger clonotype is one base removed from it; base qualities were not supplied. Measured from the cysteine to the phenylalanine, the CDR3 is 15 residues long. The read is trimmed to its CDR3 DNA, 45 bases read in frame from base 1. CDR1 SQVTM and CDR2 ANQGSEA were looked up in the germline V gene. V and J are truncated by 4 bases and 0 bases respectively, leaving an intervening sequence of 13 bases. Amplification of TCR beta CDR3 regions was carried out from RNA transcripts. A first-round RT-PCR of the TCR CDR3 used the HTBI primer set with the Qiagen OneStep RT-PCR kit. The libraries were constructed in a second round of multiplex PCR and then size-selected and purified. Libraries were sequenced paired-end with 100 bp reads on an Illumina HiSeq2000. The source study handled its data this way. Raw data were processed with SOAPnuke, discarding reads with adapters, uncalled bases, mean Phred below 15, or no exact constant-primer or identifier match. COPE v1.2.5 was used to merge the high-quality paired reads, and each unique nucleotide sequence was defined as a clonotype. MiTCR v1.1 was used to align the clonotypes against IMGT TRBV, TRBD and TRBJ reference segments. The analysis included only V-J combinations with a frequency above 0.0001, which together covered roughly 99% of the repertoires. A TCS score was defined as the ratio between F50 (clonal expansion) and ExV (chaos), using BLOSUM62-based TCRdist between CDR3 peptides within each V-J. Welch's t-statistics and random forest reduced roughly 540 V-J features to roughly 13, which were used in a naive Bayes classifier (R e1071). TCRdb applied fastp at Q25 and MiXCR to the public reads, then kept only in-frame beta chains. Here each entry gathers all rows of one CDR3 protein and keeps the most common genes and DNA. For this entry, the V and J calls and clone size follow TCRdb and not the study's own pipeline. The sample table contains nearly 110,000 distinct CDR3 sequences; only one count was recorded for about 16% of them. About 42% of the sample belongs to the ten largest clones.

Stable Graves' hyperthyroidism was defined as the absence of progression to ophthalmopathy over 18 months of follow-up. Hyperthyroidism patients were aged 18 to 65 years and newly diagnosed, with disease duration of less than 2 months. Exclusion was applied to patients with uncontrolled infections, other autoimmune diseases, pregnancy or lactation. Diagnoses were established on the basis of clinical symptoms, serum thyroxine and TRAb, thyroid ultrasound, and orbital computed tomography. PBMCs were isolated from about 9.2 ml of fresh peripheral blood by Ficoll-Paque density gradient centrifugation. Total RNA was extracted with Trizol reagent, and quality was checked on an Agilent 2100 Bioanalyzer.

The clonotype was recovered from a woman aged 45-59 years with Graves' hyperthyroidism. Recombination linked TRBV29-1 to TRBJ2-1; perhaps TRBD2 is the D gene, with 5 bases matching. Sequencing was done on a sample of blood. The DNA sequence reads TGCAGCGTTGCCCCTGACTATTCCTCCTACAATGAGCAGTTCTTC. Its amino acids are CSVAPDYSSYNEQFF.